A single sample gave rise to the 23 T cell receptor beta chains below, sequenced in a study of T cells in narcolepsy. Here immunoSEQ multiplex PCR was the method, and the copy in TCRdb shows in-frame clones only, minus some. Among 10,000 to 12,000 clones, roughly 77% were seen once, and the ten largest hold over 20%. Specimen: CD45RA- memory CD8+ T cells from PBMCs. The receptors here all came from a human donor with narcolepsy.

This clone turned up a few times. The rearrangement joins TRBV7-9 to TRBJ2-7; perhaps TRBD1 as D (5 bases). The length of the CDR3 is 16 residues. Trimming took off 3 bases at V and 0 bases at J, with 15 bases between the two ends. Germline lookup yields CDR1 SEHNR and CDR2 FQNEAQ (reference sequence). CDR3 amino acids: CASSFQGGFSSYEQYF. CDR3 DNA sequence: TGTGCCAGCAGCTTCCAGGGTGGATTTAGCTCCTACGAGCAGTACTTC.

This rearrangement joins TRBV7-8 to TRBJ2-1, with 9 positions matching TRBD2. After removal of 5 bases from V and 4 bases from J, the junction contained 6 bases not matched to a gene. The CDR3 consists of 15 residues. Looked up from germline, CDR1 is SGHVS and CDR2 is FQNEAQ. This chain's CDR3 is CASSQWTSEYNEQFF. CDR3 DNA: TGTGCCAGCAGCCAATGGACTAGCGAGTACAATGAGCAGTTCTTC.

This chain links TRBV11-2 with TRBJ1-2; 8 bases are a match to TRBD1. Losses at the gene ends were 4 bases for V and 4 bases for J; bases not matched to a gene: 5. Germline V gene lookup returns CDR1 SGHAT and CDR2 FQNNGV. The CDR3 is 14 amino acids. The CDR3 spells CASSSDRDGYGYTF. CDR3 sequence (DNA): TGTGCCAGCAGCTCGGACAGGGACGGCTATGGCTACACCTTC.

The V gene is TRBV30, the J gene TRBJ1-1, with TRBD1 identical over 8 bases. Germline loops: CDR1 GTSNPN, CDR2 SVGIG (reference sequence). The CDR3 extends over 12 amino acids. Trimming removed 5 bases from V and 7 bases from J; junction bases left unmatched: 6. CDR3 DNA: TGTGCCTGGGAACAGGGGGAGGGTGAAGCTTTCTTT. Translation gives CAWEQGEGEAFF.

This clone was counted between two and nine times. The chain carries TRBV5-5 and TRBJ1-2, with 7 bases lining up with TRBD1. J gave up 1 base and V 0 bases, and 6 bases lay outside the gene matches. CDR3 length equals 16 residues. Looked up from germline, CDR1 is SGHKS and CDR2 is YYEKEE (reference sequence). The CDR3 loop is CASSLEGTAYNYGYTF. The CDR3 DNA is TGTGCCAGCAGCTTGGAGGGGACAGCGTATAACTATGGCTACACCTTC.

This clone was seen only a few times. This chain joins TRBV7-6 and TRBJ1-5; perhaps TRBD1 as D (5 bases). The CDR3 is 15 amino acids. Trimming left V 4 bases short and J 4 bases short, with 14 bases between. CDR1 is SGHVS and CDR2 is FNYEAQ in the germline V gene. DNA for the CDR3: TGTGCCAGCAGCTCGAATTCGGGGCTTAATCAGCCCCAGCATTTT. Protein product: CASSSNSGLNQPQHF.

The rearrangement uses TRBV7-3 and TRBJ2-3; 7 bases align to TRBD1. After removal of 2 bases from V and 8 bases from J, the junction contained 10 bases not matched to a gene. This CDR3 is 15 amino acids long. From germline, CDR1 is SGHTA and CDR2 FQGTGA. The CDR3 loop is CASSLLGGYGGTQYF. In nucleotides, the CDR3 is TGTGCCAGCAGCTTACTAGGGGGCTATGGGGGTACGCAGTATTTT.

In its sample, this clone was seen a few times. The chain carries TRBV4-1 and TRBJ2-6; D is perhaps TRBD1 or TRBD2 (5 bases each). The germline CDR1 and CDR2 sequences are MGHRA and YSYEKL. There are 16 residues in the CDR3. Trimming cost V 8 bases and J 0 bases, with 14 bases left between them. The CDR3 DNA is TGCGCCAGCGGGACCGACATCAGCTCTGGGGCCAACGTCCTGACTTTC. Translating gives CASGTDISSGANVLTF.

This clone has more than one count but fewer than ten. With a far larger clone one base away, a read error is the likely cause. This chain links TRBV5-6 with TRBJ2-7; D is possibly TRBD2 (5 bases). Germline-derived CDR1 and CDR2 are SGHDT and YYEEEE. This CDR3 has 15 amino acids. CDR3 nucleotide sequence: TGTGCCAGCAGCCTGGGAGTTCCCTATAATTCACCCCTCCACTTC. Translating it yields CASSLGVPYNSPLHF.

This chain connects TRBV2 to TRBJ1-5, with no clear D. The CDR3 runs to 13 residues. Trimming removed 8 bases from V and 2 bases from J, with 10 bases in between. Germline V gene sequence: CDR1 SNHLY, CDR2 FYNNEI. CDR3 residues: CASSSVGNQPQHF. In nucleotides, the CDR3 is TGTGCCAGCTCCTCAGTCGGCAATCAGCCCCAGCATTTT.

This chain connects TRBV6-5 to TRBJ2-3; 10 nucleotides line up with TRBD2. Germline assignment: CDR1 MNHEY and CDR2 SVGAGI. The CDR3 consists of 15 residues. J was trimmed by 14 bases and V by 5 bases; bases with no gene match: 16. CDR3 nucleotides: TGTGCCAGCAGTCAGACTAGCGGGTACCCTGGGGTTTCGTATTTT. It yields the protein CASSQTSGYPGVSYF.

V and J are TRBV7-9 and TRBJ1-3, with D perhaps matching TRBD1 (5 bases). Trimming stripped 5 bases from V and 0 bases from J, with 14 bases between. The CDR3 runs to 16 residues. Germline CDR1 SEHNR, CDR2 FQNEAQ (reference sequence). The CDR3 region has the DNA TGTGCCAGCAGCCTACAGGTGTTTGGCTCTGGAAACACCATATATTTT. It is translated as CASSLQVFGSGNTIYF.

The gene calls are TRBV27 and TRBJ2-1; D is unclear. CDR1 MNHEY and CDR2 SMNVEV come from the germline V gene (reference sequence). The CDR3 has 13 amino acids. V was shortened by 4 bases and J by 5 bases, with 9 bases between the two germline ends. CDR3 amino acids: CASSYQGHNEQFF. In DNA form, the CDR3 reads TGTGCCAGCAGTTATCAAGGTCACAATGAGCAGTTCTTC.

V gene TRBV28 combines with J gene TRBJ1-2; D gene uncertain. CDR3 length: 15 residues. In germline, CDR1 is MDHEN, CDR2 SYDVKM. Trimming shortened V by 3 bases and J by 2 bases, and 13 bases separated the two germline ends. CDR3 DNA: TGTGCCAGCAGTTTCCCACCCCGGGGAAACTATGGCTACACCTTC. Encoded protein: CASSFPPRGNYGYTF.

This chain connects TRBV2 to TRBJ2-1; no firm D call. The germline V and J ends were trimmed by 2 bases and 6 bases, with 5 bases remaining between them. The germline CDR1 and CDR2 sequences are SNHLY and FYNNEI. The CDR3 runs 12 residues. CDR3 loop: CASSESFNEQFF. The CDR3 DNA sequence: TGTGCCAGCAGTGAAAGCTTCAATGAGCAGTTCTTC. Looking up the rest from reference TRBV2 and TRBJ2-1 gives the full variable domain: EPEVTQTPSHQVTQMGQEVILRCVPISNHLYFYWYRQILGQKVEFLVSFYNNEISEKSEIFDDQFSVERPDGSNFTLKIRSTKLEDSAMYFCASSESFNEQFFGPGTRLTVL.

The rearrangement links TRBV27 to TRBJ2-3; 8 nucleotides agree with TRBD1. V lost 5 bases, J lost 2 bases, and 3 bases stayed unmatched. CDR3 length: 14 amino acids. Germline assignment: CDR1 MNHEY and CDR2 SMNVEV (reference sequence). CDR3 protein: CASSLDRVTDTQYF. The CDR3 coding sequence is TGTGCCAGCAGTCTGGACAGGGTCACAGATACGCAGTATTTT.

The table lists this clone with a count of one. The J gene is TRBJ2-1, the V gene TRBV6-4; no definite D call. CDR3 length: 13 residues. Between the trimmed V and J ends, which lost 1 base and 4 bases, there was a span of 5 bases. The germline CDR1 and CDR2 sequences are MRHNA and SNTAGT. This CDR3 reads CASSDFEYNEQFF. CDR3 sequence (DNA): TGTGCCAGCAGTGACTTCGAATACAATGAGCAGTTCTTC.

This clone was detected only once. This sequence joins TRBV9 and TRBJ2-7, with TRBD2 matching over 7 bases. Germline V gene data show CDR1 as SGDLS and CDR2 as YYNGEE. The CDR3 runs to 13 residues. With 1 base clipped from V and 3 bases from J, the junction kept 1 base outside the gene matches. The CDR3 DNA reads TGTGCCAGCAGCGTAACTAGCGACTACGAGCAGTACTTC. Encoded protein: CASSVTSDYEQYF.

This clone has more than one count but fewer than ten. This sequence joins TRBV6-4 and TRBJ2-2, with 9 bases matching TRBD2. Per germline, CDR1 MRHNA and CDR2 SNTAGT. V shed 6 bases, J shed 6 bases, and the junction held 5 bases outside the gene matches. The CDR3 has 14 amino acids. The DNA of the CDR3 is TGTGCCAGCAGCACCCAGCGGGAGGCCGGGGAGCTGTTTTTT. The encoded protein is CASSTQREAGELFF.

The chain links TRBV6-5 to TRBJ1-5; 8 bases line up with TRBD1. The CDR3 runs to 14 residues. Germline CDR1 is MNHEY and CDR2 is SVGAGI. V dropped 6 bases and J dropped 5; count of bases not matched to a gene: 6. CDR3 sequence (DNA): TGTGCCAGCAGCTTGGACAGGGAGGATCAGCCCCAGCATTTT. This gives the protein CASSLDREDQPQHF.

This rearrangement joins TRBV29-1 to TRBJ2-5; D unclear. With 0 bases removed from V and 2 bases from J, the gap between germline ends came to 28 bases. The CDR3 covers 20 residues. CDR1 is SQVTM and CDR2 is ANQGSEA in the germline V gene. CDR3 sequence reads: CSVEDHRGVVNERGQETQYF. CDR3 DNA sequence: TGCAGCGTTGAAGACCACCGTGGAGTGGTAAACGAAAGAGGTCAAGAGACCCAGTACTTC.

The rearrangement uses TRBV4-3 and TRBJ2-5, with D possibly matching TRBD1 (5 bases). The CDR3 consists of 14 residues. The germline gives CDR1 LGHNA, CDR2 YSLEER. V was trimmed by 2 bases and J by 4 bases, leaving 11 bases between them. The DNA of the CDR3 is TGCGCCAGCAGCCAATGGACATCCGCAGAGACCCAGTACTTC. It codes for CASSQWTSAETQYF.

This chain uses TRBV4-1 with TRBJ2-2; D ambiguous. Germline CDR1 and CDR2: MGHRA and YSYEKL. With 0 bases removed from V and 6 bases from J, the gap between germline ends came to 11 bases. The CDR3 covers 15 residues. The CDR3 coding sequence is TGCGCCAGCAGCCAAGAGGTCTCAGCAGCCGGGGAGCTGTTTTTT. It specifies CASSQEVSAAGELFF.